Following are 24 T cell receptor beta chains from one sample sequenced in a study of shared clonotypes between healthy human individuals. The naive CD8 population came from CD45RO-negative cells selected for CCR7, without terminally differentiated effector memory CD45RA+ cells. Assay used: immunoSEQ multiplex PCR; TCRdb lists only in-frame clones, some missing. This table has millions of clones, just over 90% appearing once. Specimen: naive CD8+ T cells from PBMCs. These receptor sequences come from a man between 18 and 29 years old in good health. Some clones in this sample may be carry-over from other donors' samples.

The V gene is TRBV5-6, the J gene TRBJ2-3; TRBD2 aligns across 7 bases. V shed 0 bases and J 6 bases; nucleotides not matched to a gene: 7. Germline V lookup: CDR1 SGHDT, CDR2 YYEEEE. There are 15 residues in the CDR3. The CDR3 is CASSLGDGGTDTQYF. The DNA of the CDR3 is TGTGCCAGCAGCTTGGGGGACGGGGGGACGGATACGCAGTATTTT. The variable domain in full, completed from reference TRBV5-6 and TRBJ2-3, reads DAGVTQSPTHLIKTRGQQVTLRCSPKSGHDTVSWYQQALGQGPQFIFQYYEEEERQRGNFPDRFSGHQFPNYSSELNVNALLLGDSALYLCASSLGDGGTDTQYFGPGTRLTVL.

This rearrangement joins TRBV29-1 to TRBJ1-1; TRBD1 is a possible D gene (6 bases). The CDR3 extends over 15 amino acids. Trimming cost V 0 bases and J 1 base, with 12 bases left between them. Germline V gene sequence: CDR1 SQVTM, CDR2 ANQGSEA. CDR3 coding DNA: TGCAGCGTTGAAGATCGGAACAGGGCGAACACTGAAGCTTTCTTT. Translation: CSVEDRNRANTEAFF.

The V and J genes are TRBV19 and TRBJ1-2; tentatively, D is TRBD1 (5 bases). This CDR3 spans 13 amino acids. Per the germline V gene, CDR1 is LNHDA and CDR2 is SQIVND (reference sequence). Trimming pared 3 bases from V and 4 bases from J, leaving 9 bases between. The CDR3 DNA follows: TGTGCCAGTAGTATTTGGGGGGTCTATGGCTACACCTTC. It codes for CASSIWGVYGYTF.

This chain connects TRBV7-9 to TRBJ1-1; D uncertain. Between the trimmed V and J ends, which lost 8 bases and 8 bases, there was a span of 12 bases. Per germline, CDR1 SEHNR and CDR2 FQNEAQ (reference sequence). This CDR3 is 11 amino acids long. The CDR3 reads CASGLHMEAFF. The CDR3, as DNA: TGTGCCAGCGGACTCCACATGGAAGCTTTCTTT.

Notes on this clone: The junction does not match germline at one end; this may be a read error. Written as DNA, the CDR3 is TGCGCCAGCACTGAGACAGGGCCATTAAACTTC. As protein: CASTETGPLNF. The chain carries TRBV10-2 and TRBJ2-4; TRBD1 matches 7 bases. This CDR3 has 11 amino acids. Germline loops: CDR1 WSHSY, CDR2 SAAADI.

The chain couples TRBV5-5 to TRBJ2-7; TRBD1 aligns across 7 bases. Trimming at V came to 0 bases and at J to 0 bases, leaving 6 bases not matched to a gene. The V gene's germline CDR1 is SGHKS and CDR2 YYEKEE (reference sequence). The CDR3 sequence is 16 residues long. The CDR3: CASSLAWRQGSYEQYF. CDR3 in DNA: TGTGCCAGCAGCTTGGCGTGGCGACAGGGCTCCTACGAGCAGTACTTC. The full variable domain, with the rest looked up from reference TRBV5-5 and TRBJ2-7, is DAGVTQSPTHLIKTRGQQVTLRCSPISGHKSVSWYQQVLGQGPQFIFQYYEKEERGRGNFPDRFSARQFPNYSSELNVNALLLGDSALYLCASSLAWRQGSYEQYFGPGTRLTVT.

CDR3 sequence: CAGTFPTGETQYF. CDR3 nucleotides: TGTGCCGGCACCTTTCCGACGGGGGAGACCCAGTACTTC. The chain joins TRBV7-9 to TRBJ2-5; TRBD2 might be the D (5 bases). V gave up 11 bases and J gave up 5 bases, with 18 bases separating them. The CDR3 runs to 13 residues. The germline V gene has CDR1 SEHNR and CDR2 FQNEAQ (reference sequence).

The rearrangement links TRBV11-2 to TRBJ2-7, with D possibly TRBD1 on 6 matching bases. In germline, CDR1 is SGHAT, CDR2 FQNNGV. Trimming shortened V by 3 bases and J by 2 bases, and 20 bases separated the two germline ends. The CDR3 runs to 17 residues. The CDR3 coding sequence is TGTGCCAGCAGCTTGTATACCCGGGACACGAATGCCTACGAGCAGTACTTC. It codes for CASSLYTRDTNAYEQYF.

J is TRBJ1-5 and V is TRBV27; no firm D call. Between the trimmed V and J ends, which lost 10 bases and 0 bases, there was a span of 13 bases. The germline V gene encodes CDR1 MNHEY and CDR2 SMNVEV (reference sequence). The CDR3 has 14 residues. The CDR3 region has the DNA TGTGCCACTAAGTTGGCGGGTAGCAATCAGCCCCAGCATTTT. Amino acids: CATKLAGSNQPQHF.

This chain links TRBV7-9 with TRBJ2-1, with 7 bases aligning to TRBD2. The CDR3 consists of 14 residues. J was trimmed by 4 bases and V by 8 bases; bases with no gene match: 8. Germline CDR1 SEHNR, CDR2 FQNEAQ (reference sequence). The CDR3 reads CASPRLAAYNEQFF. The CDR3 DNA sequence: TGTGCCAGCCCGAGACTAGCAGCTTACAATGAGCAGTTCTTC.

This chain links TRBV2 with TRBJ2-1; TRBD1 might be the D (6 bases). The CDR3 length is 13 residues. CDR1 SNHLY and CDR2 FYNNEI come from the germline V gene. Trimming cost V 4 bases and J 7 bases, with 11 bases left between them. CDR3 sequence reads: CASSAGAPNEQFF. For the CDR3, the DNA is TGTGCCAGCAGTGCAGGGGCACCGAATGAGCAGTTCTTC.

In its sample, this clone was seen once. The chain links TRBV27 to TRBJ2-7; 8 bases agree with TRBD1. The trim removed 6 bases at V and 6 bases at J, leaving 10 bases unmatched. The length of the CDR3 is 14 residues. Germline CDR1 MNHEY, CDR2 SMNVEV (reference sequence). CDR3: CASSQRDRYPEQYF. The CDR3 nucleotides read TGTGCCAGCAGCCAAAGGGACAGGTACCCCGAGCAGTACTTC.

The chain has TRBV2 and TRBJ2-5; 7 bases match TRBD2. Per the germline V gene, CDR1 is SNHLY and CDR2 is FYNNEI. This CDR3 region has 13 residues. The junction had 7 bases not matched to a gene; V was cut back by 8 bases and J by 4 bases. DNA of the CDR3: TGTGCCAGCTGGGGCGGGAGTCCAGAGACCCAGTACTTC. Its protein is CASWGGSPETQYF.

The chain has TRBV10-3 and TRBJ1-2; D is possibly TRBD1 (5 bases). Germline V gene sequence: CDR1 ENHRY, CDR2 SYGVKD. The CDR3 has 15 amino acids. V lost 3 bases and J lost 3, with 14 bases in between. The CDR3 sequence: CAISDRLGVDYGYTF. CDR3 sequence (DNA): TGTGCCATCAGTGACCGGTTGGGGGTGGACTATGGCTACACCTTC.

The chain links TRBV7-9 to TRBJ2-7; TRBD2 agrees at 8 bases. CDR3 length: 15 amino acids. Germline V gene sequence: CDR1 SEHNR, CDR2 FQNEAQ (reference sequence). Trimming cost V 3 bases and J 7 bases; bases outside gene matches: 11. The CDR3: CASSFRTGGPGEQYF. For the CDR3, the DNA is TGTGCCAGCAGCTTTAGAACGGGAGGGCCGGGGGAGCAGTACTTC.

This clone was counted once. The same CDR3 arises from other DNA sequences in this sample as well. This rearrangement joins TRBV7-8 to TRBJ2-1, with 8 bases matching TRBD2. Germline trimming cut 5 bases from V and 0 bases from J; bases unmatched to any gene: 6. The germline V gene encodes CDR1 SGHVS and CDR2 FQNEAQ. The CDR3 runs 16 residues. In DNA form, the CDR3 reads TGTGCCAGCAGCCTCCGGCTAGCGGGCTCCTACAATGAGCAGTTCTTC. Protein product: CASSLRLAGSYNEQFF.

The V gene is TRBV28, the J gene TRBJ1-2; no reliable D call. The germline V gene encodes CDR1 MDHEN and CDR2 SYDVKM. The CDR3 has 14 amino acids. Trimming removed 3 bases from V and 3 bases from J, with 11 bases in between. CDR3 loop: CASSFGRSDYGYTF. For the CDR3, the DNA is TGTGCCAGCAGTTTCGGCCGCTCCGACTATGGCTACACCTTC.

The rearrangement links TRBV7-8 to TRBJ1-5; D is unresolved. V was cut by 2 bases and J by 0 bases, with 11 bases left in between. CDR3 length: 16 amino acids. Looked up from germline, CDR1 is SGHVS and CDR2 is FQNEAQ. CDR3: CASSLLRRVSNQPQHF. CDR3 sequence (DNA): TGTGCCAGCAGCTTATTACGAAGGGTTAGCAATCAGCCCCAGCATTTT.

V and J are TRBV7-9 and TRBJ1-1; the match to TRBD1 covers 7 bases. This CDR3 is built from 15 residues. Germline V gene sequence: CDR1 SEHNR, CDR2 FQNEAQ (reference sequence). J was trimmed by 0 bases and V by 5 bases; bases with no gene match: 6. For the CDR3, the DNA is TGTGCCAGCAGCCCCTGGACAGGAATGAACACTGAAGCTTTCTTT. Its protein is CASSPWTGMNTEAFF.

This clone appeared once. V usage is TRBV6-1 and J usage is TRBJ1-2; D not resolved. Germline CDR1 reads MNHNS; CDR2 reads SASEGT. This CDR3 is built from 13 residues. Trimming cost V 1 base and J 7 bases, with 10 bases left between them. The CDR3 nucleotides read TGTGCCAGCAGTGAAGATCACTCTGGTGGCTACACCTTC. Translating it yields CASSEDHSGGYTF.

CDR3 in amino acids: CASSPREGSGTEAFF. CDR3 nucleotides: TGTGCCAGCAGCCCCCGAGAGGGTAGCGGCACTGAAGCTTTCTTT. This rearrangement joins TRBV11-2 to TRBJ1-1; no clear D. Germline assignment: CDR1 SGHAT and CDR2 FQNNGV. CDR3 length: 15 residues. Deletions cut 5 bases from V and 4 bases from J, with 17 bases between.

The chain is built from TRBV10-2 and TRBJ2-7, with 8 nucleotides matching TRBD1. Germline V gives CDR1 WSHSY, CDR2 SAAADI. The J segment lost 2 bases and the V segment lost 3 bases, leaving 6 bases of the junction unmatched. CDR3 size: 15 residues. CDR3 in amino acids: CASSEGQGITYEQYF. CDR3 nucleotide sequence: TGCGCCAGCAGTGAAGGACAGGGTATCACCTACGAGCAGTACTTC.

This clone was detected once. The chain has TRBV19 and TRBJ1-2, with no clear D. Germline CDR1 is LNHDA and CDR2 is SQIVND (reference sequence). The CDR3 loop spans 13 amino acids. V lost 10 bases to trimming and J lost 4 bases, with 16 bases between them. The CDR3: CATRHPQIYGYTF. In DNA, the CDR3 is TGTGCCACCCGCCACCCTCAGATCTATGGCTACACCTTC.

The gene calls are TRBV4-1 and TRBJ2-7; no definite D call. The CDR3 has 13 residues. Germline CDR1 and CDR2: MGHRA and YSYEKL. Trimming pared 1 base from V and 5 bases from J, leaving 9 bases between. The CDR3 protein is CASSQVRVDEQYF. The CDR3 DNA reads TGCGCCAGCAGCCAAGTTAGGGTAGACGAGCAGTACTTC.